This T cell receptor beta chain is from a study of chemoradiotherapy in HPV16-positive cancers. In the study overall: A couple of HPV16-positive patients' cells yielded candidate HPV-specific clones and common motifs.

Details on this clone: Its antigen remains unidentified.

Study observations and caveats: Functional assays defining HPV-specific T cells used only a couple of HPV16-positive patients. Candidate HPV-specific clones and E7-related TCR motifs grew in tumor during treatment.

The protocol was immunoSEQ multiplex PCR, while the TCRdb copy is restricted to in-frame clones and leaves out a portion. In the table there are around 62,000 clones, almost 90% of which are singletons. This clonotype was sampled from a human donor with HPV-associated anogenital cancer. The sample consisted of blood, taken from a patient who underwent chemoradiotherapy.

As DNA, the CDR3 is TGTGCCAGCAGTGTTTGGGTCAACACTGAAGCTTTCTTT. As protein: CASSVWVNTEAFF. This chain connects TRBV2 to TRBJ1-1; no reliable D call. The V end was cut by 4 bases, the J end by 2 bases, with 8 bases between. Per germline, CDR1 SNHLY and CDR2 FYNNEI. CDR3 size: 13 residues.